In this sample, the clone carrying this TCR beta chain turned up a few times. Its antigen is not identified. Via CD45RO/CCR7/CD25/CD127/CD95/CD27, cells of the CD4+ naive, central memory, regulatory and stem cell-like memory subsets were sorted. This sample was taken from a study of beta chain features in type 1 diabetes. Study-wide points: Moderately but significantly shorter TCRB CDR3s were found in Type 1 diabetes patients in all four CD4+ subsets. Insertions at VDJ junctions were less frequent in type 1 diabetes patients. These patients also deleted more nucleotides at the same junctions.

The isolated RNA, all of it, was reverse transcribed, so expressed TCRB transcripts were what got sequenced. This table comes from immunoSEQ multiplex PCR, and its TCRdb copy is limited to in-frame clones, with some not included. The sample includes over 120,000 clones, around 13% of them seen just once. Input material: central memory CD4+ T cells from blood. The clonotype originates from a man aged 18-30 years with type 1 diabetes.

The CDR3 DNA sequence: TGTGCCAGCAGCTCGACAGGGGTCGACTACGAGCAGTACTTC. Amino acids: CASSSTGVDYEQYF. The genes are TRBV5-4 and TRBJ2-5; TRBD1 agrees at 8 bases. The J call may be faulty, since TRBJ2-7 better matches the DNA end. Per the germline V gene, CDR1 is SGHNT and CDR2 is YYREEE (reference sequence). This CDR3 region has 14 residues.